The sequence of this T cell receptor (beta chain) was determined in a study of blood T cell repertoires in COVID-19 (dated by TCRdb to about 2020). As for the study more broadly: Collaborator samples came from the United States, Italy and Spain and covered acute and convalescent phases of COVID-19. The material from the prospective study consisted of cDNA or gDNA derived from T cells, B-cell-depleted T cells, or PBMCs. Subjects who had been exposed to COVID-19, were actively infected with it, or had recovered from it provided the deeply sampled blood TCRbeta repertoires that made up the dataset. The repertoires were released in a freely available public database intended as a resource for research on the immune response to SARS-CoV-2. The samples were drawn from two sources: the first 160 participants of the ongoing ImmuneRACE study, and over 1,000 subjects contributed by 6 global collaborators. A de-identified subject ID, COVID-19 status, age in years and sex were almost always included in the sample metadata. Where available, HLA class I and class II types were taken from metadata supplied by the sample provider and were not determined by assay-based typing. Summary of the overall study and its limitations: How much clinical and demographic metadata was included differed by source and by participant, and the metadata was provided uncurated.

As regards this clone: Its antigen is unknown. Base qualities are missing; no much larger clone stands one base away.

In the prospective study, participants were 18 to 89 years old, resided in approximately 25 geographic areas of the United States, and were enrolled through a virtual design. Cohort assignment in the prospective study relied on participant-reported clinical history from a screening survey and a study questionnaire. Recovered participants in ImmuneRACE Cohort 3 were defined as having two consecutive negative NP/OP PCR tests, clearance from a healthcare professional, or resolution of symptoms. Each participant in the prospective study had whole blood, serum and a nasopharyngeal or oropharyngeal swab collected by mobile phlebotomists. Additional blood draws and questionnaires over an approximately two-month period could optionally be provided by prospective study participants. Before DNA extraction, prospective study blood samples were shipped either frozen or at room temperature. The immunoSEQ Assay, a bias-controlled multiplex PCR, was used to amplify TCRbeta CDR3 regions from genomic DNA. The paper's processing steps were these. The number of nucleated cells in each sample was estimated by amplification of reference gene primers within the assay. Sequence reads were collapsed and filtered to measure the absolute abundance of every unique TCRbeta CDR3 rearrangement. For each sample, productive Simpson clonality was calculated as the square root of Simpson's diversity index over productive rearrangements. Imported from immuneACCESS, the table was reduced by TCRdb to in-frame sequences with V and J called. These copies leave out some clones; in studies compared against another copy, an unresolved V gene accounts for under half, and the cause of the remainder is not known. That table furnishes V, J and clone size, whereas the DNA furnished D and trimming. The sample table shows a few hundred thousand clones, and approximately 85% are seen once. In total, the top ten clones hold about 4.1% of the sample.

Inclusive of the bounding cysteine and phenylalanine, the CDR3 is 11 residues long. Solely the CDR3 DNA is kept, with 33 bases framed from the first base. Sequences SGHTA (CDR1) and FQGNSA (CDR2) are obtained from the germline V gene. The V and J ends are trimmed by 1 base and 6 bases, leaving 4 bases between them. The receptor was isolated from a young woman who had recovered from COVID-19. Recombination linked TRBV7-2 to TRBJ2-7, with the D gene uncertain. Specimen: PBMCs or T cells enriched from blood (not recorded which). The nucleotides are TGTGCCAGCAGCTTAGGGCCCGAGCAGTACTTC. This sequence encodes CASSLGPEQYF.